The 2 T cell receptor beta chains given below trace back to one sample, sequenced in a study of cytomegalovirus exposure and HLA in healthy donors. The PCR was carried out with 60 Vbeta primers and 13 Jbeta primers. Here immunoSEQ multiplex PCR was the method, and the copy in TCRdb shows in-frame clones only, minus some. The listing contains tens of thousands of clones. Material: PBMCs. Receptors were obtained from a man aged 25-45 years in good health and CMV-seronegative.

Note on this clone: At the DNA level, this CDR3 is encoded by other sequences in the same sample as well. The J gene is TRBJ1-6, the V gene TRBV9; D is unresolved. Germline V CDR1 and CDR2: SGDLS, YYNGEE. Trimming stripped 4 bases from V and 6 bases from J, with 8 bases between. This CDR3 contains 13 residues. The chain's CDR3 is CASSLSVNSPLHF. The CDR3 DNA sequence: TGTGCCAGCAGCTTATCGGTTAATTCACCCCTCCACTTT.

This sequence joins TRBV10-3 and TRBJ2-1; TRBD2 matches at 10 bases. This CDR3 contains 15 residues. Trimming cost V 4 bases and J 6 bases; bases outside gene matches: 6. CDR1 and CDR2 (germline): ENHRY, SYGVKD. The CDR3 spells CAISGVAGGGNEQFF. The CDR3 nucleotides are TGTGCCATCAGTGGGGTAGCGGGAGGAGGCAATGAGCAGTTCTTC.